This paragraph covers one T cell receptor (beta chain) sequence. Its antigen remains unknown. The sample comes from a study of radiation and T cells in renal cell carcinoma. Overall study: Nephrectomy followed 15 Gy stereotactic body radiation by 4 weeks.

As to time point: baseline pretreatment blood. Regarding treatment: 15 Gy SBRT to primary tumor, nephrectomy 4 weeks later. The tumor was a clear cell renal cell carcinoma. Study conclusions and caveats: Baseline intratumoral clonotype presence is unknown without pretreatment biopsies. From baseline, blood top tumor clonotypes peaked at 2 weeks post-radiation.

The method was immunoSEQ multiplex PCR; TCRdb's version includes in-frame clones alone and lacks a portion of them. The repertoire holds roughly 100,000 clones, with around nine tenths as singletons. From germline, CDR1 is MNHNS and CDR2 SASEGT. Trimming stripped 4 bases from V and 0 bases from J, with 13 bases between. This CDR3 is built from 15 residues. The origin of this receptor is a man aged 45-65 years with renal cell carcinoma. The chain joins TRBV6-1 to TRBJ2-7, with D unclear. The material sequenced was blood, taken from a patient whose treatment included radiotherapy and nephrectomy. The CDR3 nucleotides are TGTGCCAGCAGTGGCGGAACATCCCACTCCTACGAGCAGTACTTC. The encoded protein is CASSGGTSHSYEQYF.